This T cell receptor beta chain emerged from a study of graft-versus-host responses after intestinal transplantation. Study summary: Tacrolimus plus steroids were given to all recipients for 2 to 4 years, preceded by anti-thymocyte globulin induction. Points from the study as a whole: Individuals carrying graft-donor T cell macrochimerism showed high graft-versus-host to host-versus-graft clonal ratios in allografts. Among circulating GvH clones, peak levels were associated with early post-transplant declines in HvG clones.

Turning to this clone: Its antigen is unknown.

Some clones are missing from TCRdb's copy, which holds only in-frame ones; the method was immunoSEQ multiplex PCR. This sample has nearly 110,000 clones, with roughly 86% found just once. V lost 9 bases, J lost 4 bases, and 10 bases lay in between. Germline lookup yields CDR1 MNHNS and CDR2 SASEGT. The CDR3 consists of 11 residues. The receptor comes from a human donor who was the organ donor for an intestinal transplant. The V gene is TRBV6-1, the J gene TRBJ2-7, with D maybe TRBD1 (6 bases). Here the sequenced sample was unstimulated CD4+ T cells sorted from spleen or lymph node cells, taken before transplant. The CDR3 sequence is CASGQYYEQYF. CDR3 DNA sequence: TGTGCCAGTGGACAGTATTACGAGCAGTACTTC.